The subject of this entry is one TCR beta chain. Its binding antigen is unknown. No quality values exist for individual bases; no much larger clone is one base distant. This record comes from a study of blood T cell repertoires in COVID-19 (dated by TCRdb to 2020 to 2021). Some background on the complete study: The collaborator samples originated in the United States, Italy and Spain and spanned the acute and convalescent phases of COVID-19. The samples were drawn from the first 160 participants of the ongoing ImmuneRACE study and from 950 to 1,500 subjects provided by 6 global collaborators. Where available, HLA class I and class II types were obtained from metadata supplied by the sample provider rather than from assay-based typing. The dataset comprised deeply sampled blood TCRbeta repertoires from subjects exposed to, actively infected with, or recovered from COVID-19. The material from the prospective study consisted of cDNA or gDNA derived from T cells, B-cell-depleted T cells, or PBMCs. A freely available public database, intended as a resource for researchers studying the immune response to SARS-CoV-2, is where the repertoires were released. Sample metadata almost always included a de-identified subject ID, COVID-19 status, age in years and sex.

Trimming costs V 4 bases and J 0 bases, and their ends lie 10 bases apart. The CDR3 goes from the cysteine to the phenylalanine over 16 residues. Only the CDR3 DNA stays, 48 bases, in frame from base 1. CDR1 LGHDT and CDR2 YNNKEL were looked up in the germline V gene (reference sequence). TCRbeta CDR3 regions were amplified from genomic DNA using the immunoSEQ Assay, a bias-controlled multiplex PCR. The authors processed their data as follows. The number of nucleated cells in each sample was estimated by amplification of reference gene primers within the assay. To quantify the absolute abundance of each unique TCRbeta CDR3 rearrangement, sequence reads were collapsed and filtered. For each sample, productive Simpson clonality was calculated by taking the square root of Simpson's diversity index across productive rearrangements. Drawn from immuneACCESS, this table holds only the in-frame rearrangements with V and J called that TCRdb kept. Clones are partly lost; checked studies trace under half to an unresolved V gene and leave the rest unexplained. That table furnishes V, J and clone size, whereas the DNA furnished D and trimming. This sample is represented by about 250,000 clones; roughly 80% of them were singletons. Of the sample, nearly 9% is held by the ten largest clones.

What the work shows at the level of the full study, not this receptor alone: Clinical and demographic metadata were provided uncurated, with the amount varying by source and participant.

Collaborating institutions collected whole blood in K2EDTA tubes following their own protocols. For TCRbeta analysis, collaborator samples were shipped as frozen whole blood, as isolated PBMCs, or as DNA extracted from either sample type. Recombination linked TRBV3-1 (or the pseudogene TRBV3-2) to TRBJ1-6, with the identity of the D gene unclear. The TCR comes from an elderly man with acute or convalescent COVID-19. The sequenced sample consisted of peripheral blood. CDR3 region: CASSPLRSSYNSPLHF. Read as DNA, the sequence is TGTGCCAGCAGCCCCCTAAGGAGCTCCTATAATTCACCCCTCCACTTT.